This TCR beta chain derives from a study of identical twins. TCRdb analysed the 5' RACE reads with MiXCR anew, one entry per CDR3 protein. Of around 530,000 distinct CDR3 sequences listed, 13% to 15% were seen once; the top ten hold roughly 0.43%. Per germline, CDR1 MNHEY and CDR2 SMNVEV (reference sequence). This CDR3 has 12 residues. V was cut by 3 bases and J by 14 bases, with 16 bases left in between. In its sample, this clonotype was seen a few times. The sample also formed part of further work on yellow fever vaccine responses in identical twins. That source reports: Convergence reportedly seemed to mark part of the twins' vaccine T cell response, with personalization marking the rest.

The TCR was taken from a woman under 30 in good health. The sample comprised CD4+ T cells sorted from blood. J is TRBJ1-1 and V is TRBV27; weak D call: TRBD1 (5 bases). CDR3 in DNA: TGTGCCAGCAGTTTTGGTGGGACTACTACCTTCTTT. This encodes CASSFGGTTTFF.